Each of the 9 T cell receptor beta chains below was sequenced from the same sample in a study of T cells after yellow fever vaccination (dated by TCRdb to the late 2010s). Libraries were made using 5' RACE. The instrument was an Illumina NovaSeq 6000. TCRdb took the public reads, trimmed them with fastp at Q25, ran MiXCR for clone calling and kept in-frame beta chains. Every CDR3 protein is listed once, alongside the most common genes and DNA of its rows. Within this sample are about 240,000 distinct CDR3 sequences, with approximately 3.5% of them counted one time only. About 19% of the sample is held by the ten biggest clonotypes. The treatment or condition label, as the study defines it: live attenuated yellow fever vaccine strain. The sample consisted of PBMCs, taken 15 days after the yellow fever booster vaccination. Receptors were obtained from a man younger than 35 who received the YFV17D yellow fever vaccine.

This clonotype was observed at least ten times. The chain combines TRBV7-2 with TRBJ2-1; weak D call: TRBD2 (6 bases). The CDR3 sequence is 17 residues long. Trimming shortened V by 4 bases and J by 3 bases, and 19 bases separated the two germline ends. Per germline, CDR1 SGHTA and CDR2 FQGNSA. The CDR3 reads CASSSIPGTVYYNEQFF. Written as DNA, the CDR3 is TGTGCCAGCAGCTCCATTCCCGGGACTGTCTACTACAATGAGCAGTTCTTC.

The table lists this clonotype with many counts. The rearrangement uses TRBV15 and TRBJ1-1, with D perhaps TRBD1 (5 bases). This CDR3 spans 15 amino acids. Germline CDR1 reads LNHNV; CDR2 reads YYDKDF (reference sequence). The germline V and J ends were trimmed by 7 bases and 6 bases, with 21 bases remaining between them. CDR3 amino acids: CATNGESGGIAEAFF. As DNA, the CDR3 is TGTGCCACCAACGGTGAATCCGGGGGGATCGCTGAAGCTTTCTTT.

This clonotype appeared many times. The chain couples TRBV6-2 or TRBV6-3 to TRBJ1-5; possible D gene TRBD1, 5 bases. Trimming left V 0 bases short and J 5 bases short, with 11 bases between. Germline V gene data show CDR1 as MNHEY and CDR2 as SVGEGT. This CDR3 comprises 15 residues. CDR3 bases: TGTGCCAGCAGTTACTCGTCAGGGTTCGATCAGCCCCAGCATTTT. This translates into CASSYSSGFDQPQHF.

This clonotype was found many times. For the CDR3, the DNA is TGTGCCATCAGTGGACAGCTTAACTCCTATAATTCACCCCTCCACTTT. Translation gives CAISGQLNSYNSPLHF. The chain carries TRBV10-3 and TRBJ1-6, with TRBD1 as a possible D gene (5 bases). CDR1 and CDR2 (germline): ENHRY, SYGVKD. Trimming took off 4 bases at V and 0 bases at J, with 10 bases between the two ends. This CDR3 is built from 16 residues.

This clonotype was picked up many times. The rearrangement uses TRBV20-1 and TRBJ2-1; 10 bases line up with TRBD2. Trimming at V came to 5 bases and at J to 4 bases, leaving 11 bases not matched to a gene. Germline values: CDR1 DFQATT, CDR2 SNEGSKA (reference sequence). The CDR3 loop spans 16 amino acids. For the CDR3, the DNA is TGCAGTGCTCCTGGCGGGACTAGCGCCTCATACAATGAGCAGTTCTTC. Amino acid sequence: CSAPGGTSASYNEQFF.

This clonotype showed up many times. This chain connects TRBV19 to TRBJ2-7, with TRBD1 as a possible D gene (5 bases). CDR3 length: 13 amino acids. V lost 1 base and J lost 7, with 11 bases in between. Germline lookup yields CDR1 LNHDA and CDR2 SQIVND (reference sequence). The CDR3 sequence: CASSIGQGAEQYV. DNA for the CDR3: TGTGCCAGTAGTATAGGTCAGGGCGCGGAGCAGTACGTC.

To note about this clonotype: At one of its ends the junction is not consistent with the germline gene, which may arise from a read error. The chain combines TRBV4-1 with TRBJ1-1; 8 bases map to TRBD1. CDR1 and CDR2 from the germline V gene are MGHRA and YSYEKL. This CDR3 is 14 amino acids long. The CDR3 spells CARSLDRGGTEAFF. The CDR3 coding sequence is TGCGCCAGGAGCCTCGACAGGGGAGGGACTGAAGCTTTCTTT.

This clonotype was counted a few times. The CDR3: CASRENSGSPLHF. Here the CDR3 DNA reads TGTGCCAGCAGGGAGAATTCAGGTTCACCCCTCCACTTT. The chain carries TRBV7-9 and TRBJ1-6; the D is unclear. CDR1 and CDR2 from the germline V gene are SEHNR and FQNEAQ (reference sequence). V lost 6 bases to trimming and J lost 9 bases, with 12 bases between them. This CDR3 contains 13 residues.

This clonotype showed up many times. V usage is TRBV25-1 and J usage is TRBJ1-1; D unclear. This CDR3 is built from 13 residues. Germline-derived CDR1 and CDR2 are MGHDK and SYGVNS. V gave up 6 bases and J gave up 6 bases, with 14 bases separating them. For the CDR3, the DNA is TGTGCCAGCAGCCCCTACAGATCGGCTGAAGCTTTCTTT. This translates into CASSPYRSAEAFF.